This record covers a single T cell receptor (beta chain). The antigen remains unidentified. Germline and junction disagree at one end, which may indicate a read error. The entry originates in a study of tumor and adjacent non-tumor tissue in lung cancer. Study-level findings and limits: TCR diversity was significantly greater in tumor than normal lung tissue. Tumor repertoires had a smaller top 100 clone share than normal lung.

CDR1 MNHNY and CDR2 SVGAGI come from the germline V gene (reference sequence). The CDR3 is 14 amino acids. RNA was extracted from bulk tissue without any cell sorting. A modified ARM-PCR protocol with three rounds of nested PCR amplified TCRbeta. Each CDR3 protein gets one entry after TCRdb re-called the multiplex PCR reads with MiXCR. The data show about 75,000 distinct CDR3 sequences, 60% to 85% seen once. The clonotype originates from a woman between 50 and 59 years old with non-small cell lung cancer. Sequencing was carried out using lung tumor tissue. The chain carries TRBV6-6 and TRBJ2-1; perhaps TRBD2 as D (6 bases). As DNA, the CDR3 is TGTGCCAGCGGGAGAGGGAGGACCTACAATGAGCAGTCCTTC. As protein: CASGRGRTYNEQSF.